Presented here are 6 T cell receptor beta chains from one specimen sequenced in a study of blood T cell repertoires in COVID-19. Measured with immunoSEQ multiplex PCR; TCRdb has only the in-frame clones, and not every one. The data show 250,000 to 350,000 clones, about 89% seen once. Source material: peripheral blood. The receptor set was obtained from a woman aged 60-75 years with acute or convalescent COVID-19.

The V call is TRBV7-8, the J call TRBJ1-5; TRBD1 matches 7 bases. In germline, CDR1 is SGHVS, CDR2 FQNEAQ. Trimming took 3 bases from V and 1 from J; bases not matched to a gene: 3. This CDR3 contains 15 residues. CDR3 sequence reads: CASSLTDRSNQPQHF. Written as DNA, the CDR3 is TGTGCCAGCAGCTTGACGGACAGGAGCAATCAGCCCCAGCATTTT.

The rearrangement links TRBV28 to TRBJ2-7, with 10 bases that match TRBD2. V lost 7 bases to trimming and J lost 4 bases; unmatched junction nucleotides: 10. This CDR3 has 15 amino acids. Germline V gives CDR1 MDHEN, CDR2 SYDVKM. The CDR3 bases are TGTGCCAGCACGGGATGGGCTAGCGGGAGTTACGAGCAGTACTTC. Its translation: CASTGWASGSYEQYF.

The chain carries TRBV9 and TRBJ1-3; D remains unclear. Trimming left V 4 bases short and J 2 bases short, with 13 bases between. The V gene's germline CDR1 is SGDLS and CDR2 YYNGEE. The CDR3 has 15 residues. CDR3 in DNA: TGTGCCAGCAGCCCTAGTGAGGGTCCTGGAAACACCATATATTTT. Translation gives CASSPSEGPGNTIYF.

The chain couples TRBV7-9 to TRBJ2-1; a weak D match, TRBD2 (6 bases). This CDR3 has 16 residues. The V gene's germline CDR1 is SEHNR and CDR2 FQNEAQ (reference sequence). Trimming shortened V by 5 bases and J by 3 bases, and 17 bases separated the two germline ends. The CDR3 region is CASSRNSGLRYNEQFF. The CDR3 DNA is TGTGCCAGCAGCCGGAACTCGGGACTCCGCTACAATGAGCAGTTCTTC.

V is TRBV6-5 and J is TRBJ1-2; TRBD1 matches 9 bases. Germline V gene data show CDR1 as MNHEY and CDR2 as SVGAGI. This CDR3 spans 15 amino acids. The V and J ends lost 7 bases and 7 bases, in that order; junction bases with no gene match: 13. This CDR3 reads CASTPSGGQGAGYTF. The CDR3 bases are TGTGCCAGCACCCCTTCCGGGGGACAGGGCGCTGGCTACACCTTC.

The chain recombines TRBV5-4 with TRBJ1-2, with 9 bases matching TRBD1. V was clipped by 3 bases and J by 7 bases; unmatched bases: 1. CDR1 is SGHNT, CDR2 YYREEE, per germline (reference sequence). CDR3 length equals 12 residues. This chain's CDR3 is CASSSDRGGYTF. CDR3 coding DNA: TGTGCCAGCAGCTCGGACAGGGGTGGCTACACCTTC.